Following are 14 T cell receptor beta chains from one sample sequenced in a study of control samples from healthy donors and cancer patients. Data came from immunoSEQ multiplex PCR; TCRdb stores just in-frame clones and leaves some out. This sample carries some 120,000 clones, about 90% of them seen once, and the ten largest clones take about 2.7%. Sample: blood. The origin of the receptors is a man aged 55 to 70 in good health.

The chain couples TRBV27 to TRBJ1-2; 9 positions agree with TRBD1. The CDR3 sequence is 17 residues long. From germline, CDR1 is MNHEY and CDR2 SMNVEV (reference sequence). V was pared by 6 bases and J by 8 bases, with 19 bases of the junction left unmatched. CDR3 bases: TGTGCCAGCAGCCTCCCTCCGGGGGGACAGGGTTTTAAAGGCTACACCTTC. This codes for CASSLPPGGQGFKGYTF.

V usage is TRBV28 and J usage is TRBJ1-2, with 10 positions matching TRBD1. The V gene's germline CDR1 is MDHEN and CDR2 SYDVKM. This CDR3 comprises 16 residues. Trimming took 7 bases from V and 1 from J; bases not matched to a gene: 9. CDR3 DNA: TGTGCCAGCAACGAGGGGGGACAGGGGTTTAACTATGGCTACACCTTC. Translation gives CASNEGGQGFNYGYTF.

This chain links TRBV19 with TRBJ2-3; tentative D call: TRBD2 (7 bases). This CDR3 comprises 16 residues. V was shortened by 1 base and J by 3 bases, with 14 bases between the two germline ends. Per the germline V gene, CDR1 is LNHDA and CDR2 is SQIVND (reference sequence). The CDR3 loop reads CASSIGAGAGTDTQYF. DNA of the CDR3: TGTGCCAGTAGTATAGGGGCGGGGGCAGGAACAGATACGCAGTATTTT.

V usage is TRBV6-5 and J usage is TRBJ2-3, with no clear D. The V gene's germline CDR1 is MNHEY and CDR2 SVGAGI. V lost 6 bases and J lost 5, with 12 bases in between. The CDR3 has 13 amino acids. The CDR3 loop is CASRGPSRDTQYF. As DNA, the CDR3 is TGTGCCAGCAGAGGGCCGAGCCGAGATACGCAGTATTTT.

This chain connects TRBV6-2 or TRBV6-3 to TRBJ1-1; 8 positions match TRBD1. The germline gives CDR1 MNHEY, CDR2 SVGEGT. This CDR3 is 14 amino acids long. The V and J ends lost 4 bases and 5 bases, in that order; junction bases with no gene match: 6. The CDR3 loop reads CASSLQGEYTEAFF. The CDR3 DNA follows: TGTGCCAGCAGTTTACAGGGGGAGTATACTGAAGCTTTCTTT.

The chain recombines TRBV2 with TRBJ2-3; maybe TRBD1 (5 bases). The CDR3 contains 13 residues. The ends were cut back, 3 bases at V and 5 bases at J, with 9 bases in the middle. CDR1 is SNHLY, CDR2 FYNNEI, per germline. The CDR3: CASSDLQVDTQYF. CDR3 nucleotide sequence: TGTGCCAGCAGTGATTTACAGGTAGATACGCAGTATTTT.

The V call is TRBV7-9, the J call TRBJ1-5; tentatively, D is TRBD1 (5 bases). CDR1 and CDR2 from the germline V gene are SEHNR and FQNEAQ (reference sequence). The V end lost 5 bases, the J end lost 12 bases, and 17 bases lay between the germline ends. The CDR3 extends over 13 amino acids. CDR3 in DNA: TGTGCCAGCAGCCGTAGGGGCAGCACGGTCCAGCATTTT. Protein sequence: CASSRRGSTVQHF.

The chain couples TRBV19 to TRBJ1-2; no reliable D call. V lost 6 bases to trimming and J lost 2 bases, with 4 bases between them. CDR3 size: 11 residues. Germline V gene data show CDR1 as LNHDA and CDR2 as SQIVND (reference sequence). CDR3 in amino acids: CASSRNYGYTF. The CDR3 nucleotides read TGTGCCAGTAGCAGAAACTATGGCTACACCTTC.

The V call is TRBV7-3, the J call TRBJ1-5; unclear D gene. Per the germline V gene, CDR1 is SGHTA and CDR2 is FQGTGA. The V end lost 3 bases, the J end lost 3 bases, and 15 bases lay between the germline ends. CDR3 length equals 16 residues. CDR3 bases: TGTGCCAGCAGCTTCCCAGATTTCCATACCAATCAGCCCCAGCATTTT. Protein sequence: CASSFPDFHTNQPQHF.

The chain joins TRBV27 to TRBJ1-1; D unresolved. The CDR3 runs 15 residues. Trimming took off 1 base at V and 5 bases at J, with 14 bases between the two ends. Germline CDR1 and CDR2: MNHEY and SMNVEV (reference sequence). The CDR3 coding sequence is TGTGCCAGCAGTTTATGGAAGGGAGGAGAAACTGAAGCTTTCTTT. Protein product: CASSLWKGGETEAFF.

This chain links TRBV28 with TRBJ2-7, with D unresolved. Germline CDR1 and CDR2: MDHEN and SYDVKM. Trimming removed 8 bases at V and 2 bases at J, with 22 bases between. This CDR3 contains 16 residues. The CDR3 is CASSGPRTRPTYEQYF. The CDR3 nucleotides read TGTGCCAGCTCGGGCCCAAGAACCAGGCCCACCTACGAGCAGTACTTC.

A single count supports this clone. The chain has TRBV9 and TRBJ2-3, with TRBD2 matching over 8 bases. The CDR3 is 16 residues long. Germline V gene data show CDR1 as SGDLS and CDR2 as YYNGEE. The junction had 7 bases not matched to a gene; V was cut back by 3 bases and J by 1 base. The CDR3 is CASSALGGAGTDTQYF. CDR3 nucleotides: TGTGCCAGCAGCGCCCTCGGGGGGGCCGGCACAGATACGCAGTATTTT. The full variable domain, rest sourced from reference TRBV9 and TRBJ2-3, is DSGVTQTPKHLITATGQRVTLRCSPRSGDLSVYWYQQSLDQGLQFLIQYYNGEERAKGNILERFSAQQFPDLHSELNLSSLELGDSALYFCASSALGGAGTDTQYFGPGTRLTVL.

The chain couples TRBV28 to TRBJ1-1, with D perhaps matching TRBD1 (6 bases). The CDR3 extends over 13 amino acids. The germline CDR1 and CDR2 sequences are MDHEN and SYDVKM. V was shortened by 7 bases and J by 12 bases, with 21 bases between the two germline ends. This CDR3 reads CASTGLGQEGPFF. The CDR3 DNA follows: TGTGCCAGCACGGGATTGGGACAAGAGGGACCTTTCTTT.

The CDR3 sequence is CASRGQAPHEQFF. Written as DNA, the CDR3 is TGTGCCAGCCGCGGACAGGCCCCCCATGAGCAGTTCTTC. This sequence joins TRBV19 and TRBJ2-1, with TRBD1 matching over 7 bases. The CDR3 covers 13 residues. The V gene end was trimmed by 9 bases and the J gene end by 8 bases; junction bases not matched to a gene: 10. The germline CDR1 and CDR2 sequences are LNHDA and SQIVND (reference sequence).